One and the same sample provided the 26 T cell receptor beta chains below, sequenced in a study of spatial heterogeneity in lung cancer. TCRdb independently ran MiXCR on the 5' RACE reads; one entry per CDR3 protein. The data contain more than 25,000 distinct CDR3 sequences, about 6.3% of them singletons. Time point denoted: blood at routine non-recurrence follow-up after resection. Whole RNA obtained from tumor, nontumor lung or frozen PBMC underwent sequencing without sorting. The material was PBMCs, obtained at follow-up. The receptors originated from a male donor with early-stage non-small cell lung cancer.

This clonotype was seen many times. The V gene is TRBV28, the J gene TRBJ2-3; 7 bases align to TRBD2. The CDR3 has 13 amino acids. Trimming cost V 5 bases and J 4 bases; bases outside gene matches: 3. Germline CDR1 and CDR2: MDHEN and SYDVKM. The DNA of the CDR3 is TGTGCCAGCAGTCCAGCGGGACCAGATACGCAGTATTTT. Its translation: CASSPAGPDTQYF.

This clonotype has a count of ten or more. J is TRBJ2-5 and V is TRBV29-1; D is unclear. The CDR3 has 11 amino acids. The germline gives CDR1 SQVTM, CDR2 ANQGSEA. Between the trimmed V and J ends, which lost 3 bases and 5 bases, there was a span of 7 bases. CDR3: CSVELGETQYF. CDR3 nucleotides: TGCAGCGTTGAGCTGGGGGAGACCCAGTACTTC.

This clonotype was picked up many times. The rearrangement joins TRBV7-9 to TRBJ2-3, with D hard to call. Germline V gene data show CDR1 as SEHNR and CDR2 as FQNEAQ (reference sequence). The germline V and J ends were trimmed by 5 bases and 0 bases, with 9 bases remaining between them. The CDR3 has 14 amino acids. The CDR3 nucleotides read TGTGCCAGCAGCCCGAATCTTAGCACAGATACGCAGTATTTT. This translates into CASSPNLSTDTQYF. Looking up the rest from reference TRBV7-9 and TRBJ2-3 gives the full variable domain: DTGVSQNPRHKITKRGQNVTFRCDPISEHNRLYWYRQTLGQGPEFLTYFQNEAQLEKSRLLSDRFSAERPKGSFSTLEIQRTEQGDSAMYLCASSPNLSTDTQYFGPGTRLTVL.

The sample holds many counts of this clonotype. The chain joins TRBV7-2 to TRBJ2-2; D possibly uses TRBD1 or TRBD2 (5 bases each). Germline V gives CDR1 SGHTA, CDR2 FQGNSA. The CDR3 is 17 residues long. Trimming cost V 4 bases and J 4 bases, with 19 bases left between them. CDR3 amino acids: CASSSQILGVGTGELFF. The CDR3 region has the DNA TGTGCCAGCAGCTCACAGATTTTGGGGGTGGGCACCGGGGAGCTGTTTTTT.

This clonotype was observed many times. This chain joins TRBV29-1 and TRBJ2-3; D perhaps matches TRBD1 (6 bases). Germline V gene data show CDR1 as SQVTM and CDR2 as ANQGSEA. The CDR3 sequence is 13 residues long. The germline V and J ends were trimmed by 5 bases and 0 bases, with 9 bases remaining between them. The DNA for the CDR3 is TGCAGCGTTAGGGGGTCGAGCACAGATACGCAGTATTTT. Its translation: CSVRGSSTDTQYF.

This clonotype has a count of ten or more. This chain uses TRBV6-5 with TRBJ1-2, with D possibly being TRBD1 (6 bases). The CDR3 consists of 13 residues. Germline V gene sequence: CDR1 MNHEY, CDR2 SVGAGI. The V gene lost 6 bases and the J gene lost 6 bases, with 14 bases spanning the gap. This CDR3 is CASRMRGHDGYTF. The CDR3, as DNA: TGTGCCAGCAGGATGAGGGGACACGATGGCTACACCTTC.

This clonotype was counted only a few times. The gene calls are TRBV7-3 and TRBJ2-2; TRBD2 is a possible D gene (6 bases). The V and J ends lost 5 bases and 4 bases respectively, with 17 bases between them. Germline assignment: CDR1 SGHTA and CDR2 FQGTGA. The CDR3 totals 16 residues. The CDR3 protein is CASSPAGTPGTGELFF. DNA of the CDR3: TGTGCCAGCAGCCCCGCCGGGACTCCTGGCACCGGGGAGCTGTTTTTT.

This clonotype was seen many times. The chain employs TRBV29-1 and TRBJ1-3, with no clear D. Germline assignment: CDR1 SQVTM and CDR2 ANQGSEA. Trimming cost V 1 base and J 2 bases, with 6 bases left between them. There are 13 residues in the CDR3. CDR3 DNA sequence: TGCAGCGTTGAAGTACAGACTGGAAACACCATATATTTT. Translated, it gives CSVEVQTGNTIYF. Based on the CDR3 plus reference TRBV29-1 and TRBJ1-3, the full variable domain is SAVISQKPSRDICQRGTSLTIQCQVDSQVTMMFWYRQQPGQSLTLIATANQGSEATYESGFVIDKFPISRPNLTFSTLTVSNMSPEDSSIYLCSVEVQTGNTIYFGEGSWLTVV.

The chain links TRBV12-3 or TRBV12-4 to TRBJ2-6; a weak D match, TRBD1 (6 bases). The CDR3 has 13 residues. The V gene lost 8 bases and the J gene lost 2 bases, with 7 bases spanning the gap. The CDR3 nucleotides read TGTGCCAGCGGGACACCTGGGGCCAACGTCCTGACTTTC. This codes for CASGTPGANVLTF.

This clonotype was recorded at least ten times. The chain combines TRBV19 with TRBJ1-5, with D hard to call. The CDR3 runs to 13 residues. Germline V gives CDR1 LNHDA, CDR2 SQIVND (reference sequence). Trimming took off 7 bases at V and 6 bases at J, with 13 bases between the two ends. CDR3 nucleotide sequence: TGTGCCAGTACGGACGTAGACACTCAGCCCCAGCATTTT. Residues: CASTDVDTQPQHF.

This clonotype was seen many times. The J gene is TRBJ2-3, the V gene TRBV30; tentative D call: TRBD2 (5 bases). CDR1 is GTSNPN, CDR2 SVGIG, per germline (reference sequence). The V end was cut by 3 bases, the J end by 5 bases, with 9 bases between. CDR3 length: 12 residues. CDR3 loop: CAWSGMGDTQYF. CDR3 nucleotide sequence: TGTGCCTGGAGCGGGATGGGAGATACGCAGTATTTT.

Ten or more counts support this clonotype. The gene calls are TRBV11-2 and TRBJ2-7; 7 bases line up with TRBD1. Germline V gene sequence: CDR1 SGHAT, CDR2 FQNNGV. This CDR3 has 15 amino acids. V shed 4 bases, J shed 6 bases, and the junction held 12 bases outside the gene matches. The CDR3 spells CASSSSWDRNVEQYF. The CDR3, as DNA: TGTGCCAGCAGCTCTTCTTGGGACAGAAACGTCGAGCAGTACTTC.

In its sample, this clonotype was seen a few times. The J gene is TRBJ2-7, the V gene TRBV4-3; 11 bases line up with TRBD2. The CDR3 consists of 15 residues. Germline CDR1 and CDR2: LGHNA and YSLEER. J lost 9 bases, V lost 1 base, and 8 bases had no gene match. The CDR3 sequence: CASSQVGLAGGLQYF. The CDR3, as DNA: TGCGCCAGCAGCCAAGTGGGGCTAGCGGGGGGCCTGCAGTACTTC.

Worth noting for this clonotype: Because it lacks the conserved phenylalanine or tryptophan at the end, this CDR3 is likely a read error. V usage is TRBV6-1 and J usage is TRBJ2-4; maybe TRBD1 (5 bases). The germline gives CDR1 MNHNS, CDR2 SASEGT. The germline V and J ends were trimmed by 6 bases and 0 bases, with 15 bases remaining between them. The CDR3 is 16 residues long. CDR3 nucleotides: TGTGCCAGCAGCGAAAGGGGATTTCTAGCCAAAAACATTCAGTACTGT. Its translation is CASSERGFLAKNIQYC.

This clonotype was picked up many times. The rearrangement links TRBV5-1 to TRBJ1-2; 12 bases fit TRBD1. The CDR3 is 16 amino acids. Germline V gives CDR1 SGHRS, CDR2 YFSETQ. V was clipped by 1 base and J by 8 bases; unmatched bases: 9. CDR3 bases: TGCGCCAGCAGCTTGATTACCGGGACAGGGGGCGACGGCTACACCTTC. Translation gives CASSLITGTGGDGYTF. The whole variable domain, filled in from reference TRBV5-1 and TRBJ1-2, reads KAGVTQTPRYLIKTRGQQVTLSCSPISGHRSVSWYQQTPGQGLQFLFEYFSETQRNKGNFPGRFSGRQFSNSRSEMNVSTLELGDSALYLCASSLITGTGGDGYTFGSGTRLTVV.

In its sample, this clonotype was seen a few times. This chain uses TRBV20-1 with TRBJ1-5; D call uncertain. From germline, CDR1 is DFQATT and CDR2 SNEGSKA (reference sequence). V was pared by 2 bases and J by 7 bases, with 12 bases between. The CDR3 totals 13 residues. CDR3 sequence: CSARRGHGQPQHF. The CDR3 coding sequence is TGCAGTGCTAGACGCGGCCACGGCCAGCCCCAGCATTTT.

The table lists this clonotype with many counts. The chain couples TRBV20-1 to TRBJ1-5; a possible D gene is TRBD1 (5 bases). Germline V gives CDR1 DFQATT, CDR2 SNEGSKA (reference sequence). V lost 3 bases and J 1 base, leaving 10 bases between the germline ends. This CDR3 has 14 residues. The CDR3 DNA reads as TGCAGTGCTAGCAAATCAGGGAGCAATCAGCCCCAGCATTTT. This translates into CSASKSGSNQPQHF.

This clonotype was observed many times. CDR3 DNA: TGTGCCAGCAGCTTGGTCAACAGTCTCTCTGGGGCCAACGTCCTGACTTTC. It translates to CASSLVNSLSGANVLTF. The V call is TRBV5-6, the J call TRBJ2-6, with no clear D. There are 17 residues in the CDR3. CDR1 SGHDT and CDR2 YYEEEE come from the germline V gene. Trimming stripped 0 bases from V and 0 bases from J, with 10 bases between.

This clonotype was recorded at least ten times. The chain links TRBV4-3 to TRBJ1-4; D might be TRBD1 (5 bases). There are 16 residues in the CDR3. CDR1 LGHNA and CDR2 YSLEER come from the germline V gene. V lost 4 bases and J 2 bases, leaving 14 bases between the germline ends. Here the CDR3 reads CASSRFRAGTNEKLFF. CDR3 nucleotide sequence: TGCGCCAGCAGCCGCTTCAGGGCAGGGACTAATGAAAAACTGTTTTTT.

This clonotype was recorded many times. The chain joins TRBV5-1 to TRBJ1-2; TRBD1 aligns across 7 bases. The V gene's germline CDR1 is SGHRS and CDR2 YFSETQ. CDR3 length: 14 residues. The V and J ends lost 0 bases and 6 bases, in that order; junction bases with no gene match: 5. Here the CDR3 reads CASSLVRGENGYTF. CDR3 nucleotides: TGCGCCAGCAGCTTGGTCAGGGGGGAAAATGGCTACACCTTC.

The table lists this clonotype with many counts. The CDR3 nucleotides are TGTGCCAGCAGTGGTTTGGACAGGTCTGAAAAACTGTTTTTT. As protein: CASSGLDRSEKLFF. The rearrangement links TRBV2 to TRBJ1-4, with TRBD1 identical over 7 bases. CDR1 is SNHLY and CDR2 is FYNNEI in the germline V gene. Germline trimming cut 4 bases from V and 7 bases from J; bases unmatched to any gene: 6. This CDR3 has 14 amino acids.

This clonotype was detected many times. This rearrangement joins TRBV5-1 to TRBJ2-1; 8 bases are shared with TRBD1. CDR1 and CDR2 from the germline V gene are SGHRS and YFSETQ. The CDR3 consists of 16 residues. Trimming cost V 0 bases and J 3 bases; bases outside gene matches: 5. The CDR3 region has the DNA TGCGCCAGCAGCTTGGAGGGGACAGGAGTCTACAATGAGCAGTTCTTC. Amino acid sequence: CASSLEGTGVYNEQFF.

This clonotype occurred a few times. The rearrangement joins TRBV5-8 to TRBJ1-5; D ambiguous. CDR3 length: 11 amino acids. The V end lost 1 base, the J end lost 6 bases, and 2 bases lay between the germline ends. Germline loops: CDR1 SGHTS, CDR2 YDEGEE. The CDR3 DNA is TGTGCCAGCAGCTTGTCTCAGCCCCAGCATTTT. Amino acids: CASSLSQPQHF.

CDR3 sequence reads: CASKLGLTNEKLFF. In nucleotides, the CDR3 is TGTGCCAGCAAATTGGGGTTGACTAATGAAAAACTGTTTTTT. J is TRBJ1-4 and V is TRBV12-3 or TRBV12-4, with D unresolved. Trimming took off 7 bases at V and 2 bases at J, with 11 bases between the two ends. The CDR3 runs to 14 residues.

At least ten counts were recorded for this clonotype. This sequence joins TRBV13 and TRBJ2-7; 7 bases are a match to TRBD1. The CDR3 runs to 14 residues. From germline, CDR1 is PRHDT and CDR2 FYEKMQ (reference sequence). The V and J ends lost 2 bases and 5 bases, in that order; junction bases with no gene match: 6. CDR3 coding DNA: TGTGCCAGCAGCTTAACAGGGGATATGAACGAGCAGTACTTC. Translating it yields CASSLTGDMNEQYF.

The rearrangement uses TRBV19 and TRBJ2-3; unclear D gene. V lost 6 bases and J 2 bases, leaving 12 bases between the germline ends. The CDR3 consists of 14 residues. The germline CDR1 and CDR2 sequences are LNHDA and SQIVND (reference sequence). In DNA form, the CDR3 reads TGTGCCAGTAGGCCCCTCCCGATCACAGATACGCAGTATTTT. Protein: CASRPLPITDTQYF. The whole variable domain, filled in from reference TRBV19 and TRBJ2-3, reads DGGITQSPKYLFRKEGQNVTLSCEQNLNHDAMYWYRQDPGQGLRLIYYSQIVNDFQKGDIAEGYSVSREKKESFPLTVTSAQKNPTAFYLCASRPLPITDTQYFGPGTRLTVL.